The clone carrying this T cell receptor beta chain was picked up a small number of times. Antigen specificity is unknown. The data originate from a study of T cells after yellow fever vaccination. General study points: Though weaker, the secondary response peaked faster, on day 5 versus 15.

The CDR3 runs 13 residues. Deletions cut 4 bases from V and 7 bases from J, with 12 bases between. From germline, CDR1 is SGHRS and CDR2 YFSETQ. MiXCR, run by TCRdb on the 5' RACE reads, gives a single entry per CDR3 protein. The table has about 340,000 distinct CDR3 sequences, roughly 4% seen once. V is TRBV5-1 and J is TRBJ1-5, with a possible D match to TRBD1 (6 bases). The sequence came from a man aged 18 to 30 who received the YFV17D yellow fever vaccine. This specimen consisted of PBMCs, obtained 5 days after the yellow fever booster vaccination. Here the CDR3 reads CASSRDGGQPQHF. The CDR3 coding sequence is TGCGCCAGCAGCCGGGACGGGGGCCAGCCCCAGCATTTT.